The clone carrying this T cell receptor beta chain was seen a single time. The record originates from a study of OX40 agonist ivuxolimab in advanced cancers. Study as a whole: Ivuxolimab was administered intravenously to patients at 0.01 to 10 mg/kg every 2 weeks.

The protocol was immunoSEQ multiplex PCR, while the TCRdb copy is restricted to in-frame clones and leaves out a portion. The sample lists about 76,000 clones, over 75% occurring once. This CDR3 contains 12 residues. The germline CDR1 and CDR2 sequences are KGHSH and LQKENI. Between the trimmed V and J ends, which lost 8 bases and 11 bases, there was a span of 18 bases. The source is an adult with an advanced solid tumor such as melanoma, head and neck, liver or kidney cancer. Source: CD4+ or CD8+ T cells sorted from blood, taken in a trial of the OX40 agonist ivuxolimab. The chain is built from TRBV18 and TRBJ1-1; weak D call: TRBD1 (6 bases). CDR3 sequence reads: CASALDSLEAFF. CDR3 DNA: TGTGCCAGCGCCCTGGACAGCTTGGAGGCTTTCTTT.